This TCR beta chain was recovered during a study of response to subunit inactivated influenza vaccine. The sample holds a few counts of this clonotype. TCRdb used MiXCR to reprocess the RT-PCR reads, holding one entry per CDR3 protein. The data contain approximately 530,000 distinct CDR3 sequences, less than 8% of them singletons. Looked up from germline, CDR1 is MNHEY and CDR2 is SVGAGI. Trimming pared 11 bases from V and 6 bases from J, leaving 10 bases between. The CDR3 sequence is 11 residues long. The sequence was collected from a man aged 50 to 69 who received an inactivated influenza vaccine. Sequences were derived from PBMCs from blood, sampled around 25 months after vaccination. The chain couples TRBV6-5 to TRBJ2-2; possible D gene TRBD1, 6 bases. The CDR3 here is CAARGPGELFF. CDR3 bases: TGTGCCGCCAGGGGCCCCGGGGAGCTGTTTTTT.